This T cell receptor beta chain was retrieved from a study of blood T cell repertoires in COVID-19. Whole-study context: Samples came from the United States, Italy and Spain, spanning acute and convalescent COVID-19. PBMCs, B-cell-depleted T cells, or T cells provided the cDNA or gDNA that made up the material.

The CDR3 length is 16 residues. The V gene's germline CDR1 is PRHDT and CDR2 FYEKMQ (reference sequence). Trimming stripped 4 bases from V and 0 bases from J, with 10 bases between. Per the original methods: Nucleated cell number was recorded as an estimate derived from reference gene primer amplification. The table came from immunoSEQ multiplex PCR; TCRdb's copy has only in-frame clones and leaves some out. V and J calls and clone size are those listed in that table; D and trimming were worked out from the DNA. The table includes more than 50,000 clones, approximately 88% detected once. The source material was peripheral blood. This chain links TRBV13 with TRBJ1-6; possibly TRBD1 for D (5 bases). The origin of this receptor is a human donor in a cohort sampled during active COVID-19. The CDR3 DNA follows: TGTGCCAGCAGCTCTCAGGGTTCCTCCTATAATTCACCCCTCCACTTT. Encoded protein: CASSSQGSSYNSPLHF.